The 13 T cell receptor beta chains below all came from one sample that was sequenced in a study of cytomegalovirus exposure and HLA in healthy donors. The PCR ran on 60 Vbeta and 13 Jbeta primers. Generated by immunoSEQ multiplex PCR, the TCRdb table keeps only in-frame clones and is missing some. The sample has roughly 100,000 clones, about 70% seen once. Source material: PBMCs. The receptor source for this set is a man aged 25 to 45 in good health and CMV-seronegative.

The V call is TRBV6-5, the J call TRBJ2-1; TRBD1 is a possible D gene (5 bases). CDR3 length: 16 residues. Per the germline V gene, CDR1 is MNHEY and CDR2 is SVGAGI. V gave up 0 bases and J gave up 7 bases, with 16 bases separating them. This CDR3 reads CASSYSRPRVGNEQFF. In nucleotides, the CDR3 is TGTGCCAGCAGTTACTCGCGGCCCAGGGTTGGTAATGAGCAGTTCTTC.

Remarks on this clone: The identical CDR3 is also encoded by other nucleotide sequences in the sample. This chain connects TRBV10-2 to TRBJ2-5, with 9 nucleotides matching TRBD2. Unmatched junction bases numbered 12, after V lost 6 bases and J lost 7 bases. Germline V gene lookup returns CDR1 WSHSY and CDR2 SAAADI. This CDR3 spans 15 amino acids. Here the CDR3 reads CASRGREGLPGTQYF. In DNA, the CDR3 is TGCGCCAGCAGGGGGCGGGAGGGCCTACCGGGGACCCAGTACTTC.

This clone was found once. The V gene is TRBV14, the J gene TRBJ1-1; D not resolved. The germline V gene has CDR1 SGHDN and CDR2 FVKESK. V lost 3 bases, J lost 1 base, and 15 bases lay in between. The CDR3 contains 16 residues. The CDR3 reads CASSHWALPSNTEAFF. The CDR3 DNA is TGTGCCAGCAGCCATTGGGCGCTTCCGTCGAACACTGAAGCTTTCTTT.

The chain is built from TRBV28 and TRBJ1-1, with unresolved D. Germline V lookup: CDR1 MDHEN, CDR2 SYDVKM. Trimming cost V 7 bases and J 0 bases, with 9 bases left between them. This CDR3 spans 13 amino acids. In DNA form, the CDR3 reads TGTGCCAGCACTCGAGGGCTGAACACTGAAGCTTTCTTT. Translated: CASTRGLNTEAFF.

The rearrangement links TRBV5-4 to TRBJ2-1, with 8 bases fitting TRBD2. The V gene end was trimmed by 2 bases and the J gene end by 0 bases; junction bases not matched to a gene: 7. This CDR3 comprises 17 residues. Germline-derived CDR1 and CDR2 are SGHNT and YYREEE (reference sequence). The DNA for the CDR3 is TGTGCCAGCAGCTTCGGCGGGAGGACCTCCTCCTACAATGAGCAGTTCTTC. Residues: CASSFGGRTSSYNEQFF.

This chain joins TRBV28 and TRBJ2-3; 8 nucleotides agree with TRBD2. Trimming removed 3 bases from V and 5 bases from J; junction bases left unmatched: 10. Per germline, CDR1 MDHEN and CDR2 SYDVKM. CDR3 size: 16 residues. The CDR3 protein is CASSFGLAGTQDTQYF. The CDR3 DNA reads as TGTGCCAGCAGTTTCGGGTTAGCGGGAACACAAGATACGCAGTATTTT.

The rearrangement uses TRBV7-2 and TRBJ1-2; TRBD1 agrees at 7 bases. The CDR3 has 15 residues. V shed 0 bases and J 4 bases; nucleotides not matched to a gene: 5. Germline V gene lookup returns CDR1 SGHTA and CDR2 FQGNSA. The CDR3 region is CASSLAGGAGYGYTF. CDR3 bases: TGTGCCAGCAGCTTAGCAGGGGGCGCCGGCTATGGCTACACCTTC.

The chain has TRBV15 and TRBJ2-7; perhaps TRBD2 as D (7 bases). CDR1 LNHNV and CDR2 YYDKDF come from the germline V gene (reference sequence). Trimming removed 3 bases at V and 4 bases at J, with 16 bases between. The CDR3 spans 15 residues. CDR3 in amino acids: CATSRVGGGIYEQYF. CDR3 nucleotide sequence: TGTGCCACCAGCAGGGTAGGGGGGGGGATTTACGAGCAGTACTTC.

This clone has a handful of counts. The chain has TRBV11-1 and TRBJ2-7, with D possibly being TRBD2 (5 bases). The V end was cut by 4 bases, the J end by 7 bases, with 23 bases between. The CDR3 consists of 16 residues. Germline-derived CDR1 and CDR2 are SGHAT and FQDESV (reference sequence). CDR3 amino acids: CASSSTDGNTRREQYF. The CDR3 DNA is TGTGCCAGCAGCTCAACTGACGGGAACACTCGACGGGAGCAGTACTTC.

The genes are TRBV30 and TRBJ2-5; a weak D match, TRBD2 (5 bases). Germline V gene data show CDR1 as GTSNPN and CDR2 as SVGIG (reference sequence). V was shortened by 3 bases and J by 4 bases, with 27 bases between the two germline ends. The CDR3 has 18 residues. CDR3 sequence: CAWSVGLFNNKRLETQYF. Written as DNA, the CDR3 is TGTGCCTGGAGCGTTGGACTCTTCAACAACAAGAGACTAGAGACCCAGTACTTC.

This clone appeared once. The J gene is TRBJ1-1, the V gene TRBV29-1; 7 bases map to TRBD1. With V trimmed by 5 bases and J by 0 bases, 3 bases remained unmatched. This CDR3 is built from 13 residues. Germline CDR1 is SQVTM and CDR2 is ANQGSEA. The CDR3 loop is CSVIGTVNTEAFF. CDR3 DNA: TGCAGCGTTATCGGGACAGTGAACACTGAAGCTTTCTTT.

On this clone itself: Within the sample, other DNA sequences also encode this same CDR3. The chain couples TRBV6-5 to TRBJ2-5, with D maybe TRBD2 (6 bases). The germline gives CDR1 MNHEY, CDR2 SVGAGI. The CDR3 has 14 residues. The V end lost 3 bases, the J end lost 0 bases, and 8 bases lay between the germline ends. This CDR3 is CASSYGGNQETQYF. The CDR3 coding sequence is TGTGCCAGCAGTTATGGCGGGAACCAAGAGACCCAGTACTTC.

The gene calls are TRBV18 and TRBJ2-2; 7 bases match TRBD1. The CDR3 is 18 amino acids. Germline loops: CDR1 KGHSH, CDR2 LQKENI. The V gene end was trimmed by 3 bases and the J gene end by 6 bases; junction bases not matched to a gene: 16. The DNA for the CDR3 is TGTGCCAGCTCACCTAGGAGGTCGGACAGGCAGTTGGCCGGGGAGCTGTTTTTT. It codes for CASSPRRSDRQLAGELFF.